This T cell receptor beta chain was identified in a study of T cells in Graves' hyperthyroidism and ophthalmopathy. The V and J ends lost 5 bases and 5 bases, in that order; junction bases with no gene match: 7. The germline V gene has CDR1 SQVTM and CDR2 ANQGSEA. This CDR3 is 13 amino acids long. This clonotype was seen only a few times. TCR beta CDR3 regions were amplified from RNA. RT-PCR in the first round (using the HTBI primer set) targeted the TCR CDR3. TCRdb independently ran MiXCR on the multiplex PCR reads; one entry per CDR3 protein. The table includes more than 550,000 distinct CDR3 sequences, around 15% detected once.

What was sequenced was blood. V and J are TRBV29-1 and TRBJ2-7; 9 nucleotides align to TRBD1. The sequence came from a man in his fifties or sixties with Graves' hyperthyroidism. The CDR3, as DNA: TGCAGCGTTATACAGGGGGCGTATCACGAGCAGTACTTC. Translated: CSVIQGAYHEQYF.